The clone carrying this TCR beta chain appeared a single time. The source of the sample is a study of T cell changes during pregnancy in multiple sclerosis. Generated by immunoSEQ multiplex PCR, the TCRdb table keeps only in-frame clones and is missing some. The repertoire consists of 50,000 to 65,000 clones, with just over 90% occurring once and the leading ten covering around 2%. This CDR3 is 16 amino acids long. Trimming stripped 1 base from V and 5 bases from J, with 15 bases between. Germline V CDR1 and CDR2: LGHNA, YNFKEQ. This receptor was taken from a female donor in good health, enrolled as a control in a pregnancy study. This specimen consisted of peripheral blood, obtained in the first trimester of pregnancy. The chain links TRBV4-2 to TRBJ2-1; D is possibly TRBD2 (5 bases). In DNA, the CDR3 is TGTGCCAGCAGCCAAGCTGTCGGGCTAGCAGACAATGAGCAGTTCTTC. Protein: CASSQAVGLADNEQFF.